A selection of T cell receptor beta chains follows, all from one sample in a study of response to subunit inactivated influenza vaccine. One entry per CDR3 protein, called by TCRdb with MiXCR from the RT-PCR reads. The repertoire includes almost 600,000 distinct CDR3 sequences, 11% to 15% of them detected once, and more than 9.5% sits in the top ten. Specimen: PBMCs from blood, collected 12 days after vaccination. The receptors were sampled from a man in his fifties who received an inactivated influenza vaccine. Each CDR3 is given with its conserved first and last residue. Fields, in order: clone size, D gene, V gene, J gene, CDR3 DNA, CDR3 protein. D genes are given only for firm matches. A clone size is listed for some rows: how often the clone was seen (once, few, many), or a class if it is expanded.

>few|TRBD1|TRBV18|TRBJ2-1
TGTGCCAGCTCACCAATGGGGACAGGGTCCAATGAGCAGTTCTTC
CASSPMGTGSNEQFF
>many|.|TRBV29-1|TRBJ2-1
TGCAGCGTTGAAAAAGTACGTCGTTCCTACAATGAGCAGTTCTTC
CSVEKVRRSYNEQFF
>.|.|TRBV11-2|TRBJ2-3
TGTGCCAGCAGCTTAGCTAGGATAGATACGCAGTATTTT
CASSLARIDTQYF
>many|.|TRBV7-2|TRBJ2-3
TGTGCCAGCAGCTTTCAAGGAGATACGCAGTATTTT
CASSFQGDTQYF
>few|TRBD1|TRBV20-1|TRBJ1-2
TGCAGTGCTGCCCTGACAGGGTGGGATGGCTACACCTTC
CSAALTGWDGYTF
>.|.|TRBV18|TRBJ2-1
TGTGCCAGCTCACTAACGGGAGTACTCTACAATGAGCAGTTCTTC
CASSLTGVLYNEQFF
>few|.|TRBV7-2|TRBJ2-7
TGTGCCAGCAGCCCAACCGGCAGGGTCATTGGCGAGCAGTACTTC
CASSPTGRVIGEQYF
>.|TRBD2|TRBV14|TRBJ2-7
TGTGCCAGCAGCCAGCCGGGACTAGACTCCTACGAGCAGTACTTC
CASSQPGLDSYEQYF
>.|.|TRBV29-1|TRBJ2-5
TGCAGCGTTGAAGGAGGGGCTAGTGAAGAGACCCAGTACTTC
CSVEGGASEETQYF
>few|.|TRBV28|TRBJ2-7
TGTGCCAGCAGCACTCCACAGTCGAACGAGCAGTACTTC
CASSTPQSNEQYF
>.|.|TRBV7-2|TRBJ2-1
TGTGCCAGCAGCCTGACTCGAGATGAGCAGTTCTTC
CASSLTRDEQFF
>few|TRBD2|TRBV10-3|TRBJ2-7
TGTGCCATCAGTGAGCTAGCGGGAGGTTCGTACGAGCAGTACTTC
CAISELAGGSYEQYF
>many|TRBD2|TRBV5-1|TRBJ2-1
TGCGCCAGCAGCCCGGGACTAGCGGGACTTAGCAATGAGCAGTTCTTC
CASSPGLAGLSNEQFF
>few|.|TRBV5-5|TRBJ1-5
TGTGCCAGCAGCTTGGGACACCTCAATCAGCCCCAGCATTTT
CASSLGHLNQPQHF
>few|TRBD2|TRBV10-3|TRBJ2-5
TGTGCCACGACTAGCGGGGCTCAAGAGACCCAGTACTTC
CATTSGAQETQYF
>.|.|TRBV6-2/TRBV6-3|TRBJ1-2
TGTGCCAGCAGTTCCTTCCTATCTGGCTATGGCTACACCTTC
CASSSFLSGYGYTF
>few|TRBD1|TRBV11-2|TRBJ2-3
TGTGCCAGCAGCTTAATTGGACAGGGGTCAGATACGCAGTATTTT
CASSLIGQGSDTQYF